The clone carrying this T cell receptor beta chain showed up just once. Its specificity is not known. These data belong to a study of OX40 agonist ivuxolimab in advanced cancers. For the study at large: Ivuxolimab, an agonistic anti-OX40 (CD134) antibody, was given to patients. Under the entry rules, prior anti-PD-1, anti-PD-L1 or anti-CTLA-4 therapy was allowed, and roughly 43% had some. The study enrolled dose-escalation patients with hepatocellular carcinoma, melanoma, renal cell or head and neck cancer.

Points from the study as a whole: Low levels of normalized T-cell clonal expansion also appeared in some nonresponders.

The V gene end was trimmed by 5 bases and the J gene end by 5 bases; junction bases not matched to a gene: 6. The germline gives CDR1 SGHTA, CDR2 FQGNSA. CDR3 size: 14 residues. Data came from immunoSEQ multiplex PCR; TCRdb stores just in-frame clones and leaves some out. The data show 20,000 to 30,000 clones, around 90% seen once. The rearrangement links TRBV7-2 to TRBJ2-5, with 9 bases aligning to TRBD2. The specimen was CD4+ or CD8+ T cells sorted from blood, collected in a trial of the OX40 agonist ivuxolimab. The source of this sequence is an adult with an advanced solid tumor such as melanoma, head and neck, liver or kidney cancer. The CDR3 loop reads CASSPSGVEETQYF. The CDR3 region has the DNA TGTGCCAGCAGCCCTAGCGGGGTGGAGGAGACCCAGTACTTC. Together with reference TRBV7-2 and TRBJ2-5, the CDR3 gives the full variable domain: GAGVSQSPSNKVTEKGKDVELRCDPISGHTALYWYRQSLGQGLEFLIYFQGNSAPDKSGLPSDRFSAERTGGSVSTLTIQRTQQEDSAVYLCASSPSGVEETQYFGPGTRLLVL.